What follows is one T cell receptor beta chain and its context. Its antigen is still unknown. Germline CDR1 LNHDA, CDR2 SQIVND (reference sequence). The CDR3 contains 13 residues. Trimming took 6 bases from V and 3 from J; bases not matched to a gene: 5. The sample is drawn from a study of shared clonotypes between healthy human individuals. Across the study: CD4 naive and memory got three plates each, CD8 naive two, CD8 memory one.

Method: immunoSEQ multiplex PCR; TCRdb's copy keeps in-frame clones and lacks some. This table has 800,000 to 1,200,000 clones, more than 75% appearing once. Overall study results and limits: Represented diversity, genetic and exposure-history alike, was limited by few donors.

Donors, healthy HIV-negative adults, lacked recent acute infections or vaccinations. The chain joins TRBV19 to TRBJ2-7, with 7 positions matching TRBD1. Sequencing was performed on memory CD4+ T cells from PBMCs. The subset: CD45RA-negative fraction. This receptor was identified in a man younger than 30 in good health. Some clones in this sample may be carry-over from other donors' samples. CDR3 nucleotides: TGTGCCAGTAGCCGGGACAGCGACTACGAGCAGTACTTC. Encoded protein: CASSRDSDYEQYF.